This TCR beta chain derives from a study of blood T cells in healthy people across ages. A second PCR of about 7 to 12 cycles used a sample-barcoded 5' primer and a J-beta primer mix. TCRdb called the 5' RACE reads again in MiXCR, with one record for every CDR3 protein. This sample has hundreds of thousands of distinct CDR3 sequences, with roughly 30% found just once. This CDR3 contains 16 residues. J was trimmed by 0 bases and V by 0 bases; bases with no gene match: 6. The germline V gene encodes CDR1 DFQATT and CDR2 SNEGSKA (reference sequence). This clonotype was observed at least ten times. This TCR derives from a woman of 80 years or more in good health. The sample comprised blood. The rearrangement uses TRBV20-1 and TRBJ2-3, with TRBD2 matching 7 bases. Here the CDR3 reads CSARDAPGGSTDTQYF. The CDR3 DNA is TGCAGTGCTAGAGATGCCCCCGGGGGGAGCACAGATACGCAGTATTTT.